Here is one T cell receptor (beta chain) with its context. Antigen unknown. This specimen belongs to a study of beta chain features in type 1 diabetes. The study's findings and limits: The question of HLA type influencing TCRB rearrangement was one that remained unresolved here. Fewer junction insertions and more nucleotide deletions appeared in type 1 diabetes patients. All four CD4+ subsets from Type 1 diabetes patients carried moderately but significantly shorter TCRB CDR3s.

The investigators reverse transcribed all of the isolated RNA, so they sequenced expressed TCRB transcripts. Clones were read by immunoSEQ multiplex PCR, and TCRdb kept only the in-frame ones, dropping some. Of around 690,000 clones listed, around an eighth were seen once; the top ten hold roughly 0.12%. Germline CDR1 and CDR2: SGHTA and FQGTGA. V dropped 10 bases and J dropped 4 bases, with 19 bases sitting between them. The CDR3 is 14 amino acids. The rearrangement joins TRBV7-3 to TRBJ1-1; D unclear. The sequenced material came from naive CD4+ T cells from blood. The clonotype comes from a man aged 25-45 years with type 1 diabetes. CDR3 nucleotide sequence: TGTGCCACCAGTCCACGAGCGGGGAGCACTGAAGCTTTCTTT. This translates into CATSPRAGSTEAFF.